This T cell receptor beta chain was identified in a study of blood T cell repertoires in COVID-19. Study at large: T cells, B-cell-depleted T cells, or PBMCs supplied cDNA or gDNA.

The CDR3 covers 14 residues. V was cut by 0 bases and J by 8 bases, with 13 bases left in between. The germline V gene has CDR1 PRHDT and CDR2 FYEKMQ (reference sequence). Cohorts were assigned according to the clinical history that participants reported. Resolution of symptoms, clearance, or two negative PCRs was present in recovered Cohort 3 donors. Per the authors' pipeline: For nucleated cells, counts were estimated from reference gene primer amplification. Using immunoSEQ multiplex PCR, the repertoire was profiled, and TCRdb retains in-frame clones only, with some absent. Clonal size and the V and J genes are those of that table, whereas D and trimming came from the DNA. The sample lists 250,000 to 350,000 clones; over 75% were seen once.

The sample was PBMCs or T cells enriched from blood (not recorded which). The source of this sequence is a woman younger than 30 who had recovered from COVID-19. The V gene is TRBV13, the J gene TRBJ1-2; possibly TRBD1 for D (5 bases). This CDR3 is CASSLGAREGGYTF. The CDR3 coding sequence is TGTGCCAGCAGCTTAGGGGCCAGGGAGGGAGGCTACACCTTC.